This TCR beta chain was recorded in a study of human T cells and chemical hapten exposure. V lost 0 bases, J lost 10 bases, and 10 bases lay in between. CDR3 size: 13 residues. CDR1 is LGHNA and CDR2 is YSLEER in the germline V gene. This clonotype was counted between two and nine times. Unique molecular identifiers were linked by the library to individual cDNA molecules. From the reads, TCRdb called clonotypes with MiXCR, one entry per CDR3 protein. The sample lists about 120,000 distinct CDR3 sequences; roughly 8.5% were seen once. Unfractionated whole blood yielded total RNA. The sequencing sample was made of whole blood. The clonotype comes from a human donor in good health. Some clones in this sample may be carry-over from other donors' samples. This chain links TRBV4-3 with TRBJ2-1, with a tentative D call TRBD2 (5 bases). The CDR3 DNA follows: TGCGCCAGCAGCCAAGAGCGGGTTGGGGAGCAGTTCTTC. Encoded protein: CASSQERVGEQFF.